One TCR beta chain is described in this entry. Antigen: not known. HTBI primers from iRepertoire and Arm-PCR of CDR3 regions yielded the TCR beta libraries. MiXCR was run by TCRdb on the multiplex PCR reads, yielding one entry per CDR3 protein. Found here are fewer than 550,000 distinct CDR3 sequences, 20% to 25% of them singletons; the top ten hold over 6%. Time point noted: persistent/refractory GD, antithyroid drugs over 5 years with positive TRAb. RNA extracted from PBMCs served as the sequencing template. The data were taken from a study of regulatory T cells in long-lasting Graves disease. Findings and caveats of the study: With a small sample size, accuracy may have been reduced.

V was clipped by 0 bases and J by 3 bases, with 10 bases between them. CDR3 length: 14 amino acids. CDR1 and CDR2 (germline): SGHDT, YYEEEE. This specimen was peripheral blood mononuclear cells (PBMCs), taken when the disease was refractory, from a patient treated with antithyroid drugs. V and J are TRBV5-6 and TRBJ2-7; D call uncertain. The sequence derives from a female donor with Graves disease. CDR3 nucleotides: TGTGCCAGCAGCTTGGACCAGGTATTCTACGAGCAGTACTTC. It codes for CASSLDQVFYEQYF.